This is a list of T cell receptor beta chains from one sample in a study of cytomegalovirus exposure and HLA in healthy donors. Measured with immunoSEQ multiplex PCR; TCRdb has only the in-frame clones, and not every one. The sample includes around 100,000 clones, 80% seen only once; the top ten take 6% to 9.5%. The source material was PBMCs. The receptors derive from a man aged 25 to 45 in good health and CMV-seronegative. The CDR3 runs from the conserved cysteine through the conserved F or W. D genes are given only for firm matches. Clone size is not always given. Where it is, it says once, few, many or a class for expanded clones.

DNA: TGCAGCGTCGTCGACAGTAACACCGGGGAGCTGTTTTTT; CDR3: CSVVDSNTGELFF; V: TRBV29-1; D: NA; size: NA; length: 13; J: TRBJ2-2
DNA: TGTGCCAGCAGCCCGGGACAGGGTATGGGTCAGCCCCAGCATTTT; CDR3: CASSPGQGMGQPQHF; V: TRBV5-4; D: TRBD1; size: NA; length: 15; J: TRBJ1-5
DNA: TGCGCCAGCAGAGAAGCAGGGGGCCTCAAGGAAAAACTGTTTTTT; CDR3: CASREAGGLKEKLFF; V: TRBV5-1; D: TRBD1; size: NA; length: 15; J: TRBJ1-4
DNA: TGTGCCAGTACTGCGGGATATAGGGAGACCCAGTACTTC; CDR3: CASTAGYRETQYF; V: TRBV19; D: NA; size: once; length: 13; J: TRBJ2-5
DNA: TGTGCCAGCAGCCAAGATCGGGGTAGCGGGGAAGAGACCCAGTACTTC; CDR3: CASSQDRGSGEETQYF; V: TRBV4-2; D: TRBD2; size: NA; length: 16; J: TRBJ2-5
DNA: TGTGCCAGCAGTGAAGGCAGGGGGCACCTAAACACTGAAGCTTTCTTT; CDR3: CASSEGRGHLNTEAFF; V: TRBV6-1; D: TRBD1; size: NA; length: 16; J: TRBJ1-1
DNA: TGTGCCAGCAGCTTAGCGGGGGGGAACACAGATACGCAGTATTTT; CDR3: CASSLAGGNTDTQYF; V: TRBV7-3; D: TRBD2; size: NA; length: 15; J: TRBJ2-3
DNA: TGTGCCAGCAGTGAAATGGCAGGGGGCACAGAGACCCAGTACTTC; CDR3: CASSEMAGGTETQYF; V: TRBV6-1; D: TRBD1; size: NA; length: 15; J: TRBJ2-5
DNA: TGTGCCAGCACGGCTAAGCGGGAATCCTACAATGAGCAGTTCTTC; CDR3: CASTAKRESYNEQFF; V: TRBV25-1; D: TRBD2; size: NA; length: 15; J: TRBJ2-1
DNA: TGTGCCAGCAGTTACCGCGGGACAGAGAGCGAGCAGTACTTC; CDR3: CASSYRGTESEQYF; V: TRBV6-6; D: NA; size: NA; length: 14; J: TRBJ2-7
DNA: TGTGCCTGGAGAGGAGGGGCAGATACGCAGTATTTT; CDR3: CAWRGGADTQYF; V: TRBV30; D: NA; size: NA; length: 12; J: TRBJ2-3
DNA: TGTGCCAGCAGCAAAGAAGGTGGACTAGCCAAAAACATTCAGTACTTC; CDR3: CASSKEGGLAKNIQYF; V: TRBV21-1; D: NA; size: NA; length: 16; J: TRBJ2-4
DNA: TGTGCCAGCAGCACATCCTGGAGGGGGCCTGGAGATACGCAGTATTTT; CDR3: CASSTSWRGPGDTQYF; V: TRBV5-6; D: NA; size: NA; length: 16; J: TRBJ2-3